This T cell receptor beta chain stems from a study of blood T cell repertoires in COVID-19. Study details: Some COVID-19 samples were acute and others convalescent; all came from the United States, Italy and Spain. PBMCs, B-cell-depleted T cells, or T cells provided the cDNA or gDNA that made up the material.

This CDR3 contains 14 residues. With V trimmed by 5 bases and J by 4 bases, 7 bases remained unmatched. The germline gives CDR1 MNHEY, CDR2 SMNVEV (reference sequence). Per the original data handling: Using reference gene primer amplification, nucleated cell counts were estimated. Measured with immunoSEQ multiplex PCR; TCRdb has only the in-frame clones, and not every one. V and J calls and clone size are copied from that table; D and trimming were computed from the DNA. The sample has about 92,000 clones; around three quarters are singletons. The rearrangement links TRBV27 to TRBJ2-7; 8 positions agree with TRBD1. The sequenced sample consisted of peripheral blood. This sequence originates from a woman in her seventies with acute or convalescent COVID-19. The CDR3 sequence: CASSPGTGFYEQYF. CDR3 coding DNA: TGTGCCAGCAGTCCCGGGACAGGCTTTTACGAGCAGTACTTC.